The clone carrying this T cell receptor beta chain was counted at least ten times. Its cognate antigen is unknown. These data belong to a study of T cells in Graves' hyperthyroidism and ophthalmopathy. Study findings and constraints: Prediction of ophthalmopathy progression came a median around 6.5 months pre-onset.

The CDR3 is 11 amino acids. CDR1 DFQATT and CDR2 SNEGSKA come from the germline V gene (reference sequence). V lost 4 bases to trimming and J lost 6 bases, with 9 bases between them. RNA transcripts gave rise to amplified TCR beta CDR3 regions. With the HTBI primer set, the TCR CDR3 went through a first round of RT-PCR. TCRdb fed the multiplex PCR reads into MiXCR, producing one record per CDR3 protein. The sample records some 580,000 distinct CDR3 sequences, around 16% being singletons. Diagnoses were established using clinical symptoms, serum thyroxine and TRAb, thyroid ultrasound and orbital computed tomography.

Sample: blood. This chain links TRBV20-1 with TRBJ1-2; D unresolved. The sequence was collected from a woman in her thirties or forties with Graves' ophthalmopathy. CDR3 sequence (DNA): TGCAGTGCTATTTCGTCAGATGGCTACACCTTC. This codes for CSAISSDGYTF.